The 25 T cell receptor beta chains in this list originate from one sample, sequenced in a study of cytomegalovirus exposure and HLA in healthy donors. Sequencing was performed with immunoSEQ multiplex PCR; in TCRdb, only in-frame clones are kept and a portion is missing. The repertoire consists of some 45,000 clones, with nearly 95% occurring once and the leading ten covering approximately 8%. The sample comprised PBMCs. These receptors all stem from a woman under 30 in good health and CMV-seropositive.

This clone has just one count. This sequence joins TRBV5-4 and TRBJ1-1; a possible D gene is TRBD1 (5 bases). In germline, CDR1 is SGHNT, CDR2 YYREEE (reference sequence). V dropped 4 bases and J dropped 10 bases, with 26 bases sitting between them. This CDR3 spans 16 amino acids. The CDR3 region is CASSLNRAPSLRGAFF. The CDR3 DNA sequence: TGTGCCAGCAGCCTCAACCGGGCCCCTTCCTTAAGGGGAGCTTTCTTT.

This clone is a singleton in its sample. This chain joins TRBV6-1 and TRBJ2-2; 12 bases fit TRBD2. Germline lookup yields CDR1 MNHNS and CDR2 SASEGT. This CDR3 has 16 residues. V trimming: 4 bases; J trimming: 6 bases; junction bases outside the gene matches: 6. The CDR3 sequence: CASSGRLAGVPGELFF. The DNA of the CDR3 is TGTGCCAGCAGTGGGAGACTAGCGGGAGTGCCCGGGGAGCTGTTTTTT.

The V gene is TRBV9, the J gene TRBJ1-1; 11 nucleotides match TRBD1. V was pared by 1 base and J by 3 bases, with 5 bases of the junction left unmatched. Germline CDR1 and CDR2: SGDLS and YYNGEE. This CDR3 is built from 16 residues. The CDR3 DNA reads as TGTGCCAGCAGCGTAAAGGGGACAGGGGGTTACACTGAAGCTTTCTTT. Translated: CASSVKGTGGYTEAFF.

This chain joins TRBV13 and TRBJ2-7; the match to TRBD2 covers 15 bases. The CDR3 is made up of 18 amino acids. J lost 6 bases, V lost 4 bases, and 13 bases had no gene match. CDR1 and CDR2 from the germline V gene are PRHDT and FYEKMQ (reference sequence). The CDR3 spells CASSSGLAGGPRGSEQYF. CDR3 DNA sequence: TGTGCCAGCAGCTCAGGACTAGCGGGAGGGCCACGGGGTAGCGAGCAGTACTTC.

This chain connects TRBV9 to TRBJ2-7; maybe TRBD1 (7 bases). This CDR3 region has 12 residues. Germline CDR1 reads SGDLS; CDR2 reads YYNGEE. V gave up 4 bases and J gave up 7 bases, with 12 bases separating them. The CDR3 sequence is CASSPRGAEQYF. The CDR3, as DNA: TGTGCCAGCAGCCCCAGGGGGGCGGAGCAGTACTTC.

V gene TRBV5-1 combines with J gene TRBJ2-7; TRBD1 aligns across 8 bases. CDR1 and CDR2 (germline): SGHRS, YFSETQ. The CDR3 runs to 13 residues. The ends lost 3 bases at V and 9 bases at J; junction bases unmatched: 8. The CDR3 region is CASSWAGGGWQYF. Written as DNA, the CDR3 is TGCGCCAGCAGCTGGGCAGGGGGCGGGTGGCAGTACTTC.

The V call is TRBV7-2, the J call TRBJ2-7; 8 positions match TRBD1. Trimming cost V 5 bases and J 9 bases; bases outside gene matches: 6. This CDR3 is built from 12 residues. Germline values: CDR1 SGHTA, CDR2 FQGNSA. DNA for the CDR3: TGTGCCAGCAGCACCGGACAGGGTACGCAGTACTTC. Translating it yields CASSTGQGTQYF.

The V gene is TRBV11-3, the J gene TRBJ2-3, with TRBD2 matching 9 bases. The V gene end was trimmed by 1 base and the J gene end by 5 bases; junction bases not matched to a gene: 4. Germline values: CDR1 SGHNT, CDR2 YENEEA. This CDR3 contains 15 residues. CDR3 in DNA: TGTGCCAGCAGCTTAGGCGGGAGGGCCAAAGATACGCAGTATTTT. Its protein is CASSLGGRAKDTQYF.

This clone showed up just once. This chain joins TRBV7-9 and TRBJ2-3; D is possibly TRBD2 (6 bases). Germline assignment: CDR1 SEHNR and CDR2 FQNEAQ (reference sequence). The CDR3 spans 15 residues. Trimming took off 6 bases at V and 4 bases at J, with 17 bases between the two ends. The CDR3 coding sequence is TGTGCCAGCAGTCGTAGCGGAGGGCCCCCAGATACGCAGTATTTT. It codes for CASSRSGGPPDTQYF.

This chain uses TRBV4-2 with TRBJ2-5, with D tentatively TRBD2 (6 bases). The ends were cut back, 1 base at V and 4 bases at J, with 19 bases in the middle. Germline CDR1 reads LGHNA; CDR2 reads YNFKEQ. CDR3 length equals 17 residues. CDR3 DNA sequence: TGTGCCAGCAGCCAAGCTACTACCCTGACTAGAGGAGAGACCCAGTACTTC. Translated, it gives CASSQATTLTRGETQYF.

This clone was detected a few times. The chain recombines TRBV28 with TRBJ2-7; 7 positions agree with TRBD1. V lost 7 bases and J lost 3; bases outside the gene matches: 6. The CDR3 spans 13 residues. Germline assignment: CDR1 MDHEN and CDR2 SYDVKM. Here the CDR3 DNA reads TGTGCCAGCAACCGGGACAGCCTCTACGAGCAGTACTTC. Encoded protein: CASNRDSLYEQYF.

The rearrangement links TRBV2 to TRBJ2-1, with 9 nucleotides matching TRBD1. The CDR3 covers 17 residues. Trimming took 6 bases from V and 3 from J; bases not matched to a gene: 12. Per germline, CDR1 SNHLY and CDR2 FYNNEI. CDR3 loop: CASRPGQGPFSYNEQFF. As DNA, the CDR3 is TGTGCCAGCAGGCCGGGACAGGGACCTTTCAGCTACAATGAGCAGTTCTTC.

The rearrangement uses TRBV2 and TRBJ1-4; D may be TRBD1 (5 bases). Germline-derived CDR1 and CDR2 are SNHLY and FYNNEI. V was clipped by 2 bases and J by 2 bases, with 9 bases between them. The CDR3 has 15 residues. The CDR3: CASSESGITNEKLFF. The CDR3 bases are TGTGCCAGCAGTGAATCAGGGATCACTAATGAAAAACTGTTTTTT.

V and J are TRBV7-2 and TRBJ2-1; 7 bases are a match to TRBD2. The CDR3 has 19 amino acids. Germline V CDR1 and CDR2: SGHTA, FQGNSA. V lost 4 bases and J lost 1; bases outside the gene matches: 16. The CDR3 bases are TGTGCCAGCAGCTCTACCCCTTTGTGGGGCGGGAGTTCCTACAATGAGCAGTTCTTC. This sequence encodes CASSSTPLWGGSSYNEQFF.

The rearrangement joins TRBV30 to TRBJ2-7, with a tentative D call TRBD1 (6 bases). The CDR3 has 16 residues. V lost 5 bases and J lost 4, with 24 bases in between. CDR1 GTSNPN and CDR2 SVGIG come from the germline V gene (reference sequence). DNA of the CDR3: TGTGCCTGGGGCGCCCAGTACAGGGACCCTCAATACGAGCAGTACTTC. This translates into CAWGAQYRDPQYEQYF.

The gene calls are TRBV7-2 and TRBJ1-2; D might be TRBD1 (6 bases). Germline V CDR1 and CDR2: SGHTA, FQGNSA. Trimming removed 2 bases from V and 7 bases from J, with 8 bases in between. CDR3 length: 12 residues. CDR3 in amino acids: CASSLTGFGYTF. In DNA, the CDR3 is TGTGCCAGCAGCTTAACAGGGTTTGGCTACACCTTC.

This clone showed up just once. J is TRBJ2-2 and V is TRBV5-1; 8 bases align to TRBD2. The CDR3 covers 15 residues. Germline values: CDR1 SGHRS, CDR2 YFSETQ. After removal of 2 bases from V and 8 bases from J, the junction contained 8 bases not matched to a gene. CDR3 DNA sequence: TGCGCCAGCAGCTTAGAACTACGCGGGAGGGGGGAGCTGTTTTTT. Translation gives CASSLELRGRGELFF.

The chain employs TRBV4-3 and TRBJ2-7; possible D gene TRBD1, 6 bases. The CDR3 totals 15 residues. V was cut by 4 bases and J by 0 bases, with 13 bases left in between. Germline V CDR1 and CDR2: LGHNA, YSLEER. CDR3 residues: CASSRTTDSSYEQYF. CDR3 nucleotide sequence: TGCGCCAGCAGCCGCACAACGGACAGCTCCTACGAGCAGTACTTC.

The CDR3, as DNA: TGTGCCAGCCTAGAGGGGACAGGAAATGAAAAACTGTTTTTT. Its protein is CASLEGTGNEKLFF. The rearrangement uses TRBV28 and TRBJ1-4, with TRBD1 matching 8 bases. V shed 8 bases and J 5 bases; nucleotides not matched to a gene: 7. The germline V gene encodes CDR1 MDHEN and CDR2 SYDVKM. This CDR3 has 14 residues.

The chain combines TRBV5-1 with TRBJ2-1; weak D call: TRBD2 (5 bases). Between the trimmed V and J ends, which lost 0 bases and 5 bases, there was a span of 18 bases. The CDR3 length is 17 residues. Germline CDR1 SGHRS, CDR2 YFSETQ. In nucleotides, the CDR3 is TGCGCCAGCAGCTTGGTGGTCCGGCGGGTCTCGAACAATGAGCAGTTCTTC. It encodes CASSLVVRRVSNNEQFF. Together with reference TRBV5-1 and TRBJ2-1, the CDR3 gives the full variable domain: KAGVTQTPRYLIKTRGQQVTLSCSPISGHRSVSWYQQTPGQGLQFLFEYFSETQRNKGNFPGRFSGRQFSNSRSEMNVSTLELGDSALYLCASSLVVRRVSNNEQFFGPGTRLTVL.

The chain is built from TRBV5-1 and TRBJ1-2, with D possibly matching TRBD1 (6 bases). This CDR3 has 14 residues. Germline lookup yields CDR1 SGHRS and CDR2 YFSETQ. The V gene lost 0 bases and the J gene lost 9 bases, with 15 bases spanning the gap. The CDR3 DNA reads TGCGCCAGCAGCTTGGTACAGGGCCAACGGAGCTACACCTTC. Translating gives CASSLVQGQRSYTF.

J is TRBJ2-1 and V is TRBV9, with TRBD1 matching 10 bases. J was trimmed by 8 bases and V by 0 bases; bases with no gene match: 11. The CDR3 runs 17 residues. Germline CDR1 and CDR2: SGDLS and YYNGEE. CDR3 amino acids: CASSVAGGPTGGDEQFF. The CDR3 nucleotides read TGTGCCAGCAGCGTAGCTGGTGGGCCGACAGGGGGCGATGAGCAGTTCTTC.

This chain connects TRBV28 to TRBJ1-2, with a possible D match to TRBD1 (6 bases). V shed 6 bases and J shed 7 bases, with 21 bases lying between them. The germline gives CDR1 MDHEN, CDR2 SYDVKM. This CDR3 comprises 15 residues. The CDR3 loop is CASRYGGGGYSGYTF. In nucleotides, the CDR3 is TGTGCCAGCAGATATGGGGGCGGAGGATACTCTGGCTACACCTTC.

J is TRBJ1-2 and V is TRBV18, with D uncertain. The CDR3 spans 14 residues. V was shortened by 3 bases and J by 0 bases, with 8 bases between the two germline ends. Germline lookup yields CDR1 KGHSH and CDR2 LQKENI. The CDR3 DNA reads as TGTGCCAGCTCACCTCTTCAGGCTAACTATGGCTACACCTTC. Translating it yields CASSPLQANYGYTF.

The V gene is TRBV29-1, the J gene TRBJ1-2; D is unresolved. The CDR3 is 13 amino acids. Trimming took 0 bases from V and 4 from J, leaving 9 bases between them. Germline V gene data show CDR1 as SQVTM and CDR2 as ANQGSEA. The CDR3 DNA reads as TGCAGCGTTGAAGATGAAGTCAGCTATGGCTACACCTTC. Its protein is CSVEDEVSYGYTF.